The next 5 T cell receptor beta chains were all read from a single sample in a study of cytomegalovirus exposure and HLA in healthy donors. TCRdb's table, derived via immunoSEQ multiplex PCR, lists solely in-frame clones and lacks some. The sample gives about 190,000 clones, more than 70% of which show up once; approximately 1.5% is in the top ten. The sequenced sample was PBMCs. These receptors all stem from a young woman in good health and CMV-seronegative.

The CDR3 loop reads CASRISGQPNTEAFF. The CDR3 DNA reads as TGTGCCAGCAGAATATCGGGACAGCCGAACACTGAAGCTTTCTTT. The V gene is TRBV6-4, the J gene TRBJ1-1; 7 bases are shared with TRBD1. This CDR3 is 15 amino acids long. J lost 1 base, V lost 6 bases, and 8 bases had no gene match. CDR1 MRHNA and CDR2 SNTAGT come from the germline V gene.

The chain is built from TRBV29-1 and TRBJ1-1; 12 bases align to TRBD1. Germline V gene lookup returns CDR1 SQVTM and CDR2 ANQGSEA. The V gene end was trimmed by 7 bases and the J gene end by 8 bases; junction bases not matched to a gene: 2. The CDR3 runs 11 residues. This CDR3 is CSAGQGAEAFF. The CDR3, as DNA: TGCAGCGCGGGACAGGGGGCCGAAGCTTTCTTT.

This clone was found a few times. This chain connects TRBV6-1 to TRBJ1-2, with 9 positions matching TRBD1. CDR3 length: 14 residues. The J segment lost 3 bases and the V segment lost 6 bases, leaving 5 bases of the junction unmatched. The germline gives CDR1 MNHNS, CDR2 SASEGT. The CDR3 sequence is CASSSTGGDYGYTF. The DNA of the CDR3 is TGTGCCAGCAGCTCGACAGGGGGAGACTATGGCTACACCTTC.

V gene TRBV25-1 combines with J gene TRBJ1-2; tentative D call: TRBD1 (6 bases). Trimming stripped 5 bases from V and 4 bases from J, with 11 bases between. Looked up from germline, CDR1 is MGHDK and CDR2 is SYGVNS. This CDR3 is 13 amino acids long. DNA of the CDR3: TGTGCCAGCAGTTACAGGGAGACCTATGGCTACACCTTC. The encoded protein is CASSYRETYGYTF.

The rearrangement joins TRBV19 to TRBJ1-3, with a possible D match to TRBD1 (5 bases). V lost 3 bases and J 3 bases, leaving 18 bases between the germline ends. The CDR3 runs to 17 residues. Germline V gene sequence: CDR1 LNHDA, CDR2 SQIVND (reference sequence). CDR3 sequence (DNA): TGTGCCAGTAGTATGGGGGACGGGGGATCCTTTGGAAACACCATATATTTT. It specifies CASSMGDGGSFGNTIYF.